The sequence of this T cell receptor beta chain was determined in a study of T cells in Graves' hyperthyroidism and ophthalmopathy. General observations from the study: Most expanded thyroid clonotypes above 0.001 also appeared in blood.

The source material, RNA transcripts, was used to amplify TCR beta CDR3 regions. First-round RT-PCR targeting the TCR CDR3 was performed with the HTBI primer set. TCRdb re-analysed the multiplex PCR reads in MiXCR, keeping a single row per CDR3 protein. The sample has approximately 410,000 distinct CDR3 sequences; roughly 14% are singletons. This clonotype was seen a handful of times. What it recognizes is unknown. It was uncontrolled infection, other autoimmune disease, pregnancy or lactation that excluded patients. The CDR3 consists of 14 residues. CDR1 LNHDA and CDR2 SQIVND come from the germline V gene (reference sequence).

The chain combines TRBV19 with TRBJ2-5; no clear D. The TCR was taken from a man aged 18 to 30 with Graves' ophthalmopathy. The sequenced material came from blood. CDR3 bases: TGTGCAACATCCCCAACTGGATCCCAAGAGACCCAGTACTTC. Residues: CATSPTGSQETQYF. Full variable domain (rest looked up from reference TRBV19 and TRBJ2-5): DGGITQSPKYLFRKEGQNVTLSCEQNLNHDAMYWYRQDPGQGLRLIYYSQIVNDFQKGDIAEGYSVSREKKESFPLTVTSAQKNPTAFYLCATSPTGSQETQYFGPGTRLLVL.